The clone carrying this T cell receptor beta chain has more than one count but fewer than ten. A much bigger clone sits one base away, suggesting this may be a read error. The CDR3 length is 15 residues. The germline gives CDR1 SEHNR, CDR2 FQNEAQ (reference sequence). The data are from a study of cytomegalovirus exposure and HLA in healthy donors. This PCR relied on a set of 60 Vbeta primers and 13 Jbeta primers. Sequenced by immunoSEQ multiplex PCR; TCRdb stores in-frame clones only, minus some. The data show 100,000 to 150,000 clones, with about 81% seen just once and under 9.5% held by the top ten.

This receptor was identified in a woman between 50 and 59 years old in good health and CMV-seropositive. The sample taken for sequencing was PBMCs. The J gene is TRBJ1-4, the V gene TRBV7-9; 7 bases fit TRBD1. The CDR3 region is CASNLGGQTHEKLFF. The CDR3, as DNA: TGTGCCAGCAACTTAGGGGGACAGACCCATGAAAAACTGTTTTTT.